These 15 T cell receptor beta chains were all obtained from the same sample, sequenced in a study of CD4 and CD8 cells across lung adenocarcinoma regions. TCRdb reprocessed the PCR reads via MiXCR and lists one record per CDR3 protein. The data contain more than 9,000 distinct CDR3 sequences, about 47% of them seen just once; the ten biggest clones take up approximately 20%. Sequences were obtained from CD4+ T cells from the margin of a lung tumor. The source is a male donor with lung adenocarcinoma. The CD4 and CD8 labels of this study may be unreliable.

The rearrangement links TRBV5-6 to TRBJ2-1; 10 positions match TRBD2. Germline values: CDR1 SGHDT, CDR2 YYEEEE. CDR3 length equals 19 residues. V lost 1 base, J lost 0 bases, and 10 bases stayed unmatched. The CDR3 spells CASSLTGTSVPSSYNEQFF. CDR3 sequence (DNA): TGTGCCAGCAGCTTGACCGGGACTAGCGTTCCGAGCTCCTACAATGAGCAGTTCTTC.

This rearrangement joins TRBV6-1 to TRBJ2-3, with 10 bases fitting TRBD1. Trimming at V came to 3 bases and at J to 1 base, leaving 1 base not matched to a gene. This CDR3 comprises 15 residues. CDR1 MNHNS and CDR2 SASEGT come from the germline V gene. Here the CDR3 DNA reads TGTGCCAGCAGTGAGGGACAGGGGCGCACAGATACGCAGTATTTT. It translates to CASSEGQGRTDTQYF.

The V and J genes are TRBV27 and TRBJ2-1; D might be TRBD1 or TRBD2, each matching 5 bases. V lost 6 bases, J lost 0 bases, and 21 bases lay in between. This CDR3 has 18 amino acids. CDR1 is MNHEY and CDR2 is SMNVEV in the germline V gene (reference sequence). CDR3 sequence reads: CASRVSARGLNSYNEQFF. CDR3 DNA sequence: TGTGCCAGCAGAGTGTCGGCGAGGGGCCTTAACTCCTACAATGAGCAGTTCTTC.

CDR3 nucleotide sequence: TGTGCCAGCAGCGATCTAGCGGGACTCGGTAATGAGCAGTTCTTC. Residues: CASSDLAGLGNEQFF. The chain couples TRBV7-3 to TRBJ2-1, with 9 positions matching TRBD2. After removal of 5 bases from V and 7 bases from J, the junction contained 9 bases not matched to a gene. Germline CDR1 and CDR2: SGHTA and FQGTGA. The CDR3 sequence is 15 residues long. Variable domain in full (rest from reference TRBV7-3 and TRBJ2-1): GAGVSQTPSNKVTEKGKYVELRCDPISGHTALYWYRQSLGQGPEFLIYFQGTGAADDSGLPNDRFFAVRPEGSVSTLKIQRTERGDSAVYLCASSDLAGLGNEQFFGPGTRLTVL.

In its sample, this clonotype was seen a few times. This chain connects TRBV3-1 to TRBJ2-3, with 8 bases aligning to TRBD2. CDR3 length: 18 amino acids. V lost 0 bases and J lost 6; bases outside the gene matches: 14. CDR1 LGHDT and CDR2 YNNKEL come from the germline V gene (reference sequence). CDR3 nucleotide sequence: TGTGCCAGCAGCCAAGAACTCCTTACTCGGGGGGGCGGGGATACGCAGTATTTT. Translating it yields CASSQELLTRGGGDTQYF.

Notes on this clonotype: The junction departs from germline at one end; a sequencing error may be responsible. V gene TRBV6-1 combines with J gene TRBJ2-3; 10 bases align to TRBD2. The end of the DNA aligns better with TRBJ2-7, so the J call may be wrong. CDR1 and CDR2 from the germline V gene are MNHNS and SASEGT. The CDR3 has 15 residues. CDR3 amino acids: CARSEASGGPDTQYF. DNA of the CDR3: TGTGCCAGGAGTGAGGCTAGCGGGGGCCCAGATACGCAGTACTTC.

This clonotype has more than one count but fewer than ten. V gene TRBV6-4 combines with J gene TRBJ2-2, with a weak D call TRBD2 (5 bases). Trimming left V 0 bases short and J 3 bases short, with 5 bases between. The CDR3 consists of 14 residues. CDR1 is MRHNA, CDR2 SNTAGT, per germline. The CDR3 spells CASSDSSDTGELFF. As DNA, the CDR3 is TGTGCCAGCAGTGACTCTAGCGACACCGGGGAGCTGTTTTTT.

This chain connects TRBV20-1 to TRBJ2-5, with a tentative D call TRBD2 (5 bases). CDR3 size: 15 residues. The V and J ends lost 1 base and 5 bases respectively, with 17 bases between them. In germline, CDR1 is DFQATT, CDR2 SNEGSKA (reference sequence). CDR3 in amino acids: CSARGLLELEETQYF. CDR3 nucleotides: TGCAGTGCTAGAGGATTACTAGAGTTGGAGGAGACCCAGTACTTC.

About this clonotype itself: Mismatch with germline at one junction end may stem from a read error. This chain connects TRBV7-2 to TRBJ2-4; D may be TRBD1 or TRBD2 (5 bases each). CDR1 SGHTA and CDR2 FQGNSA come from the germline V gene. This CDR3 is built from 14 residues. For the CDR3, the DNA is TGTGCGGGCCGCTTAGGCCGGGACCAAAACACTCAGTACTTC. Its translation is CAGRLGRDQNTQYF.

This clonotype was seen only a few times. V is TRBV12-3 or TRBV12-4 and J is TRBJ1-2; no clear D. This CDR3 contains 13 residues. Trimming took off 5 bases at V and 8 bases at J, with 15 bases between the two ends. As DNA, the CDR3 is TGTGCCAGCAGTCCCGACGGGCTACTAGGCTACACCTTC. As protein: CASSPDGLLGYTF.

This chain links TRBV6-1 with TRBJ2-1; 8 bases match TRBD2. TRBJ2-5 matches the DNA end more closely, so the J call is doubtful. Germline CDR1 and CDR2: MNHNS and SASEGT. The CDR3 runs 13 residues. CDR3 nucleotides: TGTGCCAGCAGCCAGCGGGAGCATGAGACCCAGTACTTC. It codes for CASSQREHETQYF.

This clonotype was detected only a few times. The chain employs TRBV20-1 and TRBJ2-5; D is perhaps TRBD2 (6 bases). The CDR3 is made up of 15 amino acids. The V and J ends lost 0 bases and 5 bases respectively, with 16 bases between them. Germline CDR1 and CDR2: DFQATT and SNEGSKA (reference sequence). CDR3 nucleotide sequence: TGCAGTGCTAGAGAGATTGGGCTAGCGAGGGAGACCCAGTACTTC. Amino acid sequence: CSAREIGLARETQYF.

Relative to its sample, this clonotype is large (0.1 to 1%). The V and J genes are TRBV6-1 and TRBJ2-5; no firm D call. In germline, CDR1 is MNHNS, CDR2 SASEGT. This CDR3 is 13 amino acids long. The ends were cut back, 6 bases at V and 7 bases at J, with 15 bases in the middle. The CDR3: CASRRTAWGTQYF. The CDR3 DNA follows: TGTGCCAGCAGGAGGACGGCGTGGGGGACCCAGTACTTC.

The chain joins TRBV6-1 to TRBJ2-5; no firm D call. The CDR3 length is 14 residues. Germline V CDR1 and CDR2: MNHNS, SASEGT. V was cut by 4 bases and J by 1 base, with 10 bases left in between. Written as DNA, the CDR3 is TGTGCCAGCAGTGTAGGGTCAGGCCAAGAGACCCAGTACTTC. Its protein product is CASSVGSGQETQYF.

This clonotype was observed a handful of times. This chain uses TRBV13 with TRBJ2-1; 7 positions agree with TRBD1. CDR1 PRHDT and CDR2 FYEKMQ come from the germline V gene (reference sequence). The CDR3 sequence is 15 residues long. The V segment lost 4 bases and the J segment 1 base; nucleotides outside the gene matches: 4. CDR3 nucleotides: TGTGCCAGCAGCTCCGACAGGGAGTCCTACAATGAGCAGTTCTTC. Translation gives CASSSDRESYNEQFF.